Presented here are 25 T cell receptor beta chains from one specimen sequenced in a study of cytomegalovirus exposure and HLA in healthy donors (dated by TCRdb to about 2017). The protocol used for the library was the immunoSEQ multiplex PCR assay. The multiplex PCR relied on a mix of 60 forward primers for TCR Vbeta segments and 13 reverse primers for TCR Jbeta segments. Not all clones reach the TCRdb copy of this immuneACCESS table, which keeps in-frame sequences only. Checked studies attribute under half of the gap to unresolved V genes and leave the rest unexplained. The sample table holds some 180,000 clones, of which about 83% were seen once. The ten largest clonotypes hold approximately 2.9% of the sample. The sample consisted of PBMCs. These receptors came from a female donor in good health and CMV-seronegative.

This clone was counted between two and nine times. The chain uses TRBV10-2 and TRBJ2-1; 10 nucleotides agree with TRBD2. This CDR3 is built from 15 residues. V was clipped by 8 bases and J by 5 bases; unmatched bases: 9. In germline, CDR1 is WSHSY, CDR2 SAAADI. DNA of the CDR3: TGCGCCAGCGGTCGGAGCGGGGGGGCCGACAATGAGCAGTTCTTC. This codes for CASGRSGGADNEQFF.

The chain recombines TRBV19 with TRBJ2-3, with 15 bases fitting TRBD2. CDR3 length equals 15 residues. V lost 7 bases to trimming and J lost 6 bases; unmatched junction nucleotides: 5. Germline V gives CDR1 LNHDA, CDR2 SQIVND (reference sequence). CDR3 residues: CASTRTSGRADTQYF. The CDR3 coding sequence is TGTGCCAGTACCAGGACTAGCGGGAGGGCCGATACGCAGTATTTT.

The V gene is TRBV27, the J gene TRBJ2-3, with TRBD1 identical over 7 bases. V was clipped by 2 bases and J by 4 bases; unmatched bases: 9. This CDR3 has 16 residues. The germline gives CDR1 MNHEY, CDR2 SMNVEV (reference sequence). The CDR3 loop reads CASSLRQGVGADTQYF. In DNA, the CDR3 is TGTGCCAGCAGTTTAAGGCAGGGGGTGGGCGCAGATACGCAGTATTTT.

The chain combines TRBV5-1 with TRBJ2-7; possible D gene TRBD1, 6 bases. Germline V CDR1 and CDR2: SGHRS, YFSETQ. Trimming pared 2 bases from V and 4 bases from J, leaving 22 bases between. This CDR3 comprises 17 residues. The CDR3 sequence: CASSLSQGLFGSYEQYF. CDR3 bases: TGCGCCAGCAGCTTAAGTCAGGGGTTGTTTGGTTCTTACGAGCAGTACTTC.

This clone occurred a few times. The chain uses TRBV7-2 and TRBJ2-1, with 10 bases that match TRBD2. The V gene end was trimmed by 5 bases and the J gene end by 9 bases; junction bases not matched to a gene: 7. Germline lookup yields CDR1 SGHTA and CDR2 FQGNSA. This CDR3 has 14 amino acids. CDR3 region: CASSPQGLASEQFF. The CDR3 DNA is TGTGCCAGCAGCCCCCAGGGACTAGCGAGTGAGCAGTTCTTC. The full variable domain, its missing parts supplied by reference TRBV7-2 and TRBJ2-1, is GAGVSQSPSNKVTEKGKDVELRCDPISGHTALYWYRQSLGQGLEFLIYFQGNSAPDKSGLPSDRFSAERTGGSVSTLTIQRTQQEDSAVYLCASSPQGLASEQFFGPGTRLTVL.

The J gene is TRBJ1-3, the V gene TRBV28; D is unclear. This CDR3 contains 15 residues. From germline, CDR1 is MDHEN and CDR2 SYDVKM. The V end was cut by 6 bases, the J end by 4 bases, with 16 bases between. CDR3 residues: CASRSGGSRGNTIYF. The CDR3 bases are TGTGCCAGCAGGTCAGGAGGGTCGAGGGGAAACACCATATATTTT.

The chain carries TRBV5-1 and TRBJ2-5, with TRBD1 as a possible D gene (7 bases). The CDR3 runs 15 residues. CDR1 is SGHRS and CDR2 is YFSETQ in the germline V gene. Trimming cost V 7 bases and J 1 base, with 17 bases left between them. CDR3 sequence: CASGPTGTLQETQYF. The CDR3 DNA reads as TGCGCCAGCGGACCGACAGGGACTCTCCAAGAGACCCAGTACTTC.

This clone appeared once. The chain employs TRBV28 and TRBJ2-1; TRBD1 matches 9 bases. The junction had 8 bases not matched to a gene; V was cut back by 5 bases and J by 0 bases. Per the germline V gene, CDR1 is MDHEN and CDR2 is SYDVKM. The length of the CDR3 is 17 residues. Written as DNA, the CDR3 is TGTGCCAGCAGTCCCCGGACAGGGGAGGTCTCCTACAATGAGCAGTTCTTC. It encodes CASSPRTGEVSYNEQFF.

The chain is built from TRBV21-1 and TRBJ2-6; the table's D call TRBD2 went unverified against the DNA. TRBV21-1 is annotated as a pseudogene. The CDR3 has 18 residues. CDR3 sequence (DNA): TGTGCCAGCAGAGCAATGGGGGTCGGGAGGGCTGGGGCCAACGTCCTGACTTTC. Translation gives CASRAMGVGRAGANVLTF.

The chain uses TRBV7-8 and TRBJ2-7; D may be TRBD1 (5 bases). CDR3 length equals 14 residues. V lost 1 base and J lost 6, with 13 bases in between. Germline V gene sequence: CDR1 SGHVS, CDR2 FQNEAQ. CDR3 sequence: CASSLGFRVPEQYF. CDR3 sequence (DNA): TGTGCCAGCAGCTTAGGATTCAGGGTTCCCGAGCAGTACTTC. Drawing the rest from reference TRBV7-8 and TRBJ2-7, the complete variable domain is GAGVSQSPRYKVAKRGQDVALRCDPISGHVSLFWYQQALGQGPEFLTYFQNEAQLDKSGLPSDRFFAERPEGSVSTLKIQRTQQEDSAVYLCASSLGFRVPEQYFGPGTRLTVT.

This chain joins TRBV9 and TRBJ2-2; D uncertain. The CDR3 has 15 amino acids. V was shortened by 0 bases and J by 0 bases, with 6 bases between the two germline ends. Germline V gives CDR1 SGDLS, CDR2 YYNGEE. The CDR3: CASSVGRANTGELFF. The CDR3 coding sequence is TGTGCCAGCAGCGTAGGTAGAGCGAACACCGGGGAGCTGTTTTTT. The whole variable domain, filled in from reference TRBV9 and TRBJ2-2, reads DSGVTQTPKHLITATGQRVTLRCSPRSGDLSVYWYQQSLDQGLQFLIQYYNGEERAKGNILERFSAQQFPDLHSELNLSSLELGDSALYFCASSVGRANTGELFFGEGSRLTVL.

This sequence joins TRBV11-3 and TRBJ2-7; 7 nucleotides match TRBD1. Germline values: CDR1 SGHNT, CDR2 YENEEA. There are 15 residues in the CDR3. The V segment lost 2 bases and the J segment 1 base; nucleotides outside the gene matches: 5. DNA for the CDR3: TGTGCCAGCAGCTTACGGGACAGTTTTTCCTACGAGCAGTACTTC. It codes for CASSLRDSFSYEQYF.

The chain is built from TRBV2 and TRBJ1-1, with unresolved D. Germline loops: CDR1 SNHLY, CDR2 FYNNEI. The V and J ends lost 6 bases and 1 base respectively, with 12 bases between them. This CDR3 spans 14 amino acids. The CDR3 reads CASRRSLGNTEAFF. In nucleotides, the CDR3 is TGTGCCAGCAGAAGATCGCTCGGGAACACTGAAGCTTTCTTT.

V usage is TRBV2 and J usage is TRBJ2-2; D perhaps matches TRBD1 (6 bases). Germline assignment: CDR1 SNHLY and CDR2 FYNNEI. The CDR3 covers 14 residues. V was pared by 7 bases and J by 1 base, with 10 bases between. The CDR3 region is CASNPTGNTGELFF. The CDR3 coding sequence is TGTGCCAGCAATCCGACAGGGAACACCGGGGAGCTGTTTTTT.

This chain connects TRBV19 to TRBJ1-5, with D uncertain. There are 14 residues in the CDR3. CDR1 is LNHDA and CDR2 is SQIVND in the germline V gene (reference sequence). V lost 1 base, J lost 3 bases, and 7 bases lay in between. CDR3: CASSIAPNNQPQHF. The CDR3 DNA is TGTGCCAGTAGTATAGCCCCAAACAATCAGCCCCAGCATTTT.

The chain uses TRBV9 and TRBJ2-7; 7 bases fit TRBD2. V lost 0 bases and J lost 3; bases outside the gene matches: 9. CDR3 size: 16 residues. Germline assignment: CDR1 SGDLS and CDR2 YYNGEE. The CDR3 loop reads CASSVAAGRAHYEQYF. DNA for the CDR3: TGTGCCAGCAGCGTAGCCGCGGGGAGGGCGCACTACGAGCAGTACTTC.

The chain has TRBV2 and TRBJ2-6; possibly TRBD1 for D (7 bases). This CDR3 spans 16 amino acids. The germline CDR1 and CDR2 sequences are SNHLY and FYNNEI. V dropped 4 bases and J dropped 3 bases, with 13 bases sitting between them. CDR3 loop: CASSAEGQIGANVLTF. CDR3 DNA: TGTGCCAGCAGTGCGGAGGGACAGATTGGGGCCAACGTCCTGACTTTC. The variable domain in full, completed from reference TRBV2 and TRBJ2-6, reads EPEVTQTPSHQVTQMGQEVILRCVPISNHLYFYWYRQILGQKVEFLVSFYNNEISEKSEIFDDQFSVERPDGSNFTLKIRSTKLEDSAMYFCASSAEGQIGANVLTFGAGSRLTVL.

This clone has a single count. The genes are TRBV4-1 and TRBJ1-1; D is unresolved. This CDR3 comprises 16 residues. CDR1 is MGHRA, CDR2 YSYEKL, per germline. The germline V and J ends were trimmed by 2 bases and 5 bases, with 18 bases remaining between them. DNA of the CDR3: TGCGCCAGCAGCCAAATTTTATTGCGGGGAAAGACTGAAGCTTTCTTT. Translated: CASSQILLRGKTEAFF.

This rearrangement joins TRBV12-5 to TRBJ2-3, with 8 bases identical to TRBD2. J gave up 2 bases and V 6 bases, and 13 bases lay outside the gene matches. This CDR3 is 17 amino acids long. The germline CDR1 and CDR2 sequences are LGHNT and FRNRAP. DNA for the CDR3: TGTGCTAGTGGCAAAGAGTGGGGACTAGGGGTCACAGATACGCAGTATTTT. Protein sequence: CASGKEWGLGVTDTQYF.

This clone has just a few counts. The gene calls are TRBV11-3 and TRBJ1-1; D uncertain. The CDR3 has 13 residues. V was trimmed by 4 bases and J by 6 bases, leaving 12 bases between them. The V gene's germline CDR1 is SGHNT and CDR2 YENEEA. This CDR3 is CASSSQMGAEAFF. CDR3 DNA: TGTGCCAGCAGCTCACAGATGGGCGCTGAAGCTTTCTTT.

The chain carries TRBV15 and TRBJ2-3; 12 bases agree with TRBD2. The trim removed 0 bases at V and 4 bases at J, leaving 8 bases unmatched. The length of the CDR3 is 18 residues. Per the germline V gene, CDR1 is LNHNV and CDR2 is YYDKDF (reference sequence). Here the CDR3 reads CATSRERTSGTRADTQYF. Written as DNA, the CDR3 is TGTGCCACCAGCAGAGAAAGGACTAGCGGGACAAGGGCAGATACGCAGTATTTT.

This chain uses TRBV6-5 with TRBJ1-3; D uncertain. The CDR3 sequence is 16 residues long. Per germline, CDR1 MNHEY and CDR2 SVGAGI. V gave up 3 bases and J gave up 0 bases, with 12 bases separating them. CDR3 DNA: TGTGCCAGCAGTTATCAGAAACCCCCCTCTGGAAACACCATATATTTT. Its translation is CASSYQKPPSGNTIYF.

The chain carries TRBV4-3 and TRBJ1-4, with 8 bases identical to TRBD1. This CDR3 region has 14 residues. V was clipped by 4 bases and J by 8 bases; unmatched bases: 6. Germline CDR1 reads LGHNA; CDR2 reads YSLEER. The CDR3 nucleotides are TGCGCCAGCAGCCCTTGGCAGGGGGCCGAAAAACTGTTTTTT. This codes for CASSPWQGAEKLFF.

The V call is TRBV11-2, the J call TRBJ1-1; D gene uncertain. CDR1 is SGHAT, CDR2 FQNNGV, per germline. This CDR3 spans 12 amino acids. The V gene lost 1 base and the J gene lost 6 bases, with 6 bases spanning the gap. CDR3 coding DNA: TGTGCCAGCAGCTTAGTCGTTGCTGAAGCTTTCTTT. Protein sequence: CASSLVVAEAFF.

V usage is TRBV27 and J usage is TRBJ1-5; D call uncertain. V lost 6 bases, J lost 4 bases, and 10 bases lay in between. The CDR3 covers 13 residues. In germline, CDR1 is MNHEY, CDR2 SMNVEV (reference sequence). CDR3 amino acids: CASSRFFNQPQHF. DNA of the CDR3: TGTGCCAGCAGCAGGTTTTTTAATCAGCCCCAGCATTTT.